These 24 T cell receptor beta chains were sequenced from one sample in a study of blood T cell repertoires in COVID-19. The assay was immunoSEQ multiplex PCR, and TCRdb's table has in-frame clones only and misses some. There are approximately 150,000 clones in the sample; just over 85% occur only once, and roughly 8.7% lies in the top ten. The sequenced sample was peripheral blood. The receptors originated from a woman aged 60-75 years with acute or convalescent COVID-19.

The chain is built from TRBV3-1 (or the pseudogene TRBV3-2) and TRBJ2-3; TRBD2 aligns across 7 bases. V lost 3 bases and J lost 2; bases outside the gene matches: 5. CDR3 length: 15 residues. Germline V gene data show CDR1 as LGHDT and CDR2 as YNNKEL (reference sequence). For the CDR3, the DNA is TGTGCCAGCAGCCAGCGGCGGGGGTTCACAGATACGCAGTATTTT. Its translation: CASSQRRGFTDTQYF.

This clone has a single count. The chain carries TRBV11-2 and TRBJ2-5, with D possibly TRBD1 on 6 matching bases. The CDR3 sequence is 14 residues long. Germline assignment: CDR1 SGHAT and CDR2 FQNNGV. V was shortened by 6 bases and J by 1 base, with 12 bases between the two germline ends. The DNA of the CDR3 is TGTGCCAGCAGTTATGGACAGATCCAAGAGACCCAGTACTTC. Translation gives CASSYGQIQETQYF.

CDR3 DNA: TGTGCCAGCAGCCGGGGGGGGGCAAGGGATGAGCAGTTCTTC. Its protein product is CASSRGGARDEQFF. V is TRBV6-2 or TRBV6-3 and J is TRBJ2-1, with TRBD2 identical over 8 bases. CDR3 length: 14 residues. CDR1 and CDR2 (germline): MNHEY, SVGEGT. With V trimmed by 6 bases and J by 8 bases, 9 bases remained unmatched.

This chain joins TRBV7-9 and TRBJ1-4, with 7 bases aligning to TRBD1. CDR1 SEHNR and CDR2 FQNEAQ come from the germline V gene (reference sequence). This CDR3 contains 17 residues. The trim removed 1 base at V and 5 bases at J, leaving 10 bases unmatched. The CDR3 DNA reads as TGTGCCAGCAGCTTAGAGACTCACAGGGGTAGGAATGAAAAACTGTTTTTT. Encoded protein: CASSLETHRGRNEKLFF.

The chain uses TRBV7-9 and TRBJ1-5; 8 bases match TRBD1. Looked up from germline, CDR1 is SEHNR and CDR2 is FQNEAQ (reference sequence). Trimming at V came to 5 bases and at J to 0 bases, leaving 9 bases not matched to a gene. The length of the CDR3 is 17 residues. CDR3 coding DNA: TGTGCCAGCAGCCCTAGCGGGGGGACAGGTAGCAATCAGCCCCAGCATTTT. Translated, it gives CASSPSGGTGSNQPQHF. The full variable domain, rest sourced from reference TRBV7-9 and TRBJ1-5, is DTGVSQNPRHKITKRGQNVTFRCDPISEHNRLYWYRQTLGQGPEFLTYFQNEAQLEKSRLLSDRFSAERPKGSFSTLEIQRTEQGDSAMYLCASSPSGGTGSNQPQHFGDGTRLSIL.

The chain couples TRBV13 to TRBJ2-1; D is unclear. The CDR3 runs to 14 residues. Trimming left V 5 bases short and J 7 bases short, with 15 bases between. The germline V gene has CDR1 PRHDT and CDR2 FYEKMQ (reference sequence). The CDR3 region is CASSLRVGGNEQFF. The CDR3 DNA reads as TGTGCCAGCAGCCTCCGGGTGGGTGGGAATGAGCAGTTCTTC.

This rearrangement joins TRBV30 to TRBJ2-3, with TRBD2 identical over 7 bases. The V and J ends lost 0 bases and 2 bases, in that order; junction bases with no gene match: 5. The germline gives CDR1 GTSNPN, CDR2 SVGIG (reference sequence). This CDR3 region has 15 residues. CDR3 sequence reads: CAWSVPAGLTDTQYF. In nucleotides, the CDR3 is TGTGCCTGGAGTGTGCCAGCGGGGCTCACAGATACGCAGTATTTT.

This chain connects TRBV28 to TRBJ2-7; D is possibly TRBD2 (6 bases). The CDR3 loop spans 11 amino acids. V lost 5 bases to trimming and J lost 4 bases, with 6 bases between them. Germline assignment: CDR1 MDHEN and CDR2 SYDVKM. CDR3 bases: TGTGCCAGCAGTCGGGGGTACGAGCAGTACTTC. Amino acid sequence: CASSRGYEQYF.

Turning to this clone: One end of the junction varies from germline; a read error may be responsible. This chain links TRBV7-7 with TRBJ2-5; 8 nucleotides agree with TRBD1. The CDR3 has 17 amino acids. Germline CDR1 and CDR2: SSHAT and FNYEAQ (reference sequence). The CDR3 DNA is TGTGCTAGCAGCTTATCCAGGGGGCGTCGCGGTGAAGAGACCCAGTACTTC. Protein sequence: CASSLSRGRRGEETQYF.

This chain joins TRBV5-3 and TRBJ1-5; TRBD1 aligns across 7 bases. TRBV5-3 falls under the ORF class, with uncertain function. The CDR3 has 14 residues. V dropped 4 bases and J dropped 5; count of bases not matched to a gene: 6. Written as DNA, the CDR3 is TGTGCCAGAAGCCCGAGCCAGGGGGATCAGCCCCAGCATTTT. Translated: CARSPSQGDQPQHF.

The rearrangement joins TRBV10-3 to TRBJ2-2; 12 nucleotides agree with TRBD2. Germline V gene lookup returns CDR1 ENHRY and CDR2 SYGVKD. The ends lost 6 bases at V and 2 bases at J; junction bases unmatched: 1. This CDR3 contains 15 residues. The DNA of the CDR3 is TGTGCCATCAGGACTAGCGGGGGTAACACCGGGGAGCTGTTTTTT. Translated, it gives CAIRTSGGNTGELFF.

The CDR3 loop reads CASSVAGAGVEAAEAFF. The CDR3 coding sequence is TGTGCCAGCAGCGTAGCAGGGGCGGGGGTCGAAGCGGCTGAAGCTTTCTTT. This chain joins TRBV9 and TRBJ1-1, with D tentatively TRBD1 (6 bases). Looked up from germline, CDR1 is SGDLS and CDR2 is YYNGEE. Trimming shortened V by 0 bases and J by 6 bases, and 21 bases separated the two germline ends. The CDR3 is 17 amino acids.

The chain carries TRBV7-3 and TRBJ2-1; 9 nucleotides line up with TRBD2. The length of the CDR3 is 15 residues. Trimming at V came to 2 bases and at J to 7 bases, leaving 6 bases not matched to a gene. Germline V gene lookup returns CDR1 SGHTA and CDR2 FQGTGA. CDR3 sequence (DNA): TGTGCCAGCAGCTTAGAGCGGGGGGTTCGGAATGAGCAGTTCTTC. Encoded protein: CASSLERGVRNEQFF.

This chain connects TRBV10-3 to TRBJ2-7; 7 bases match TRBD2. V trimming: 7 bases; J trimming: 3 bases; junction bases outside the gene matches: 15. The germline V gene has CDR1 ENHRY and CDR2 SYGVKD. The CDR3 loop spans 16 amino acids. CDR3 amino acids: CAIMGEGEARIYEQYF. In DNA, the CDR3 is TGTGCCATCATGGGGGAGGGAGAAGCACGGATCTACGAGCAGTACTTC.

The chain couples TRBV4-2 to TRBJ2-7; 12 bases are a match to TRBD2. The CDR3 has 16 residues. Germline values: CDR1 LGHNA, CDR2 YNFKEQ. V shed 3 bases, J shed 7 bases, and the junction held 10 bases outside the gene matches. The CDR3 DNA reads as TGTGCCAGCAGCCACCGGACTAGCGGGGAAGCGTGGGAGCAGTACTTC. Translation: CASSHRTSGEAWEQYF.

The chain is built from TRBV27 and TRBJ2-2, with D tentatively TRBD2 (6 bases). The CDR3 is 17 residues long. Germline V gene data show CDR1 as MNHEY and CDR2 as SMNVEV (reference sequence). Deletions cut 6 bases from V and 0 bases from J, with 17 bases between. CDR3 in DNA: TGTGCCAGCAGGCACAGGCAGGGACTGGCGAACACCGGGGAGCTGTTTTTT. Amino acid sequence: CASRHRQGLANTGELFF.

This chain links TRBV28 with TRBJ2-2; 7 bases agree with TRBD2. The V and J ends lost 8 bases and 6 bases, in that order; junction bases with no gene match: 3. The germline CDR1 and CDR2 sequences are MDHEN and SYDVKM. The CDR3 extends over 12 amino acids. CDR3 bases: TGTGCCAGCTGGGGGAGGGCCGGGGAGCTGTTTTTT. It codes for CASWGRAGELFF.

The chain recombines TRBV7-9 with TRBJ2-2; D remains ambiguous. Trimming pared 7 bases from V and 4 bases from J, leaving 10 bases between. This CDR3 contains 13 residues. Germline lookup yields CDR1 SEHNR and CDR2 FQNEAQ (reference sequence). CDR3 region: CASTTFFTGELFF. CDR3 coding DNA: TGTGCCAGCACCACCTTCTTCACCGGGGAGCTGTTTTTT.

The V and J genes are TRBV7-9 and TRBJ2-7; 12 nucleotides agree with TRBD1. Germline V CDR1 and CDR2: SEHNR, FQNEAQ (reference sequence). The CDR3 loop spans 15 amino acids. V gave up 6 bases and J gave up 5 bases; unmatched junction bases: 8. CDR3 sequence: CASSSRDRGPNEQYF. In nucleotides, the CDR3 is TGTGCCAGCAGTAGCCGGGACAGGGGGCCCAACGAGCAGTACTTC.

V usage is TRBV3-1 (or the pseudogene TRBV3-2) and J usage is TRBJ1-2; D might be TRBD1 (6 bases). V was clipped by 2 bases and J by 8 bases, with 15 bases between them. The germline CDR1 and CDR2 sequences are LGHDT and YNNKEL (reference sequence). This CDR3 is 14 amino acids long. CDR3 amino acids: CASSQRSGVGGYTF. The DNA for the CDR3 is TGTGCCAGCAGCCAAAGGTCAGGGGTAGGCGGCTACACCTTC.

This clone was seen just once. This rearrangement joins TRBV10-3 to TRBJ2-1; maybe TRBD2 (6 bases). The germline CDR1 and CDR2 sequences are ENHRY and SYGVKD. V was trimmed by 2 bases and J by 0 bases, leaving 8 bases between them. This CDR3 is 15 amino acids long. The CDR3 loop reads CAISERGSSYNEQFF. The CDR3 nucleotides are TGTGCCATCAGTGAGCGGGGGAGCTCCTACAATGAGCAGTTCTTC.

This clone has only one observation. The CDR3 region has the DNA TGTGCCAGCAGTTACTCGGACAGCCCTGACACTGAAGCTTTCTTT. It encodes CASSYSDSPDTEAFF. V usage is TRBV6-5 and J usage is TRBJ1-1; D is perhaps TRBD1 (6 bases). Looked up from germline, CDR1 is MNHEY and CDR2 is SVGAGI. The CDR3 has 15 amino acids. Trimming stripped 0 bases from V and 3 bases from J, with 11 bases between.

This sequence joins TRBV11-3 and TRBJ1-3; no definite D call. The CDR3 extends over 14 amino acids. V was trimmed by 6 bases and J by 4 bases, leaving 13 bases between them. Germline CDR1 SGHNT, CDR2 YENEEA. In DNA, the CDR3 is TGTGCCAGCAGTTCGCGAGGGCAAGGAAACACCATATATTTT. As protein: CASSSRGQGNTIYF.

This sequence joins TRBV5-6 and TRBJ2-1, with 11 bases matching TRBD2. In germline, CDR1 is SGHDT, CDR2 YYEEEE. CDR3 length: 16 residues. The junction had 5 bases not matched to a gene; V was cut back by 3 bases and J by 3 bases. The CDR3 DNA reads as TGTGCCAGCAGCTCTAGACTAGCGGGGAACTACAATGAGCAGTTCTTC. Protein: CASSSRLAGNYNEQFF.